Detailed here is one T cell receptor beta chain. Antigen unknown. The CDR3 totals 14 residues. Trimming took 1 base from V and 1 from J, leaving 7 bases between them. The germline V gene has CDR1 SGHVS and CDR2 FQNEAQ. This sample is part of a study of OX40 agonist ivuxolimab in advanced cancers. Study details: Each dose-escalation patient presented with hepatocellular carcinoma, melanoma, renal cell or head and neck cancer.

Study findings and constraints: Certain nonresponders likewise exhibited a low normalized T-cell clonal expansion.

Profiling relied on immunoSEQ multiplex PCR, and the TCRdb table lists in-frame clones only, not all of them. The sample has 70,000 to 75,000 clones, 85% to 90% seen once; the top ten hold less than 3%. The source of this sequence is an adult with an advanced solid tumor such as melanoma, head and neck, liver or kidney cancer. Sequenced here: CD4+ or CD8+ T cells sorted from blood, sampled in a trial of the OX40 agonist ivuxolimab. This sequence joins TRBV7-8 and TRBJ1-1; D call uncertain. This CDR3 is CASSLGAANTEAFF. The CDR3 DNA reads as TGTGCCAGCAGCTTAGGTGCGGCGAACACTGAAGCTTTCTTT.